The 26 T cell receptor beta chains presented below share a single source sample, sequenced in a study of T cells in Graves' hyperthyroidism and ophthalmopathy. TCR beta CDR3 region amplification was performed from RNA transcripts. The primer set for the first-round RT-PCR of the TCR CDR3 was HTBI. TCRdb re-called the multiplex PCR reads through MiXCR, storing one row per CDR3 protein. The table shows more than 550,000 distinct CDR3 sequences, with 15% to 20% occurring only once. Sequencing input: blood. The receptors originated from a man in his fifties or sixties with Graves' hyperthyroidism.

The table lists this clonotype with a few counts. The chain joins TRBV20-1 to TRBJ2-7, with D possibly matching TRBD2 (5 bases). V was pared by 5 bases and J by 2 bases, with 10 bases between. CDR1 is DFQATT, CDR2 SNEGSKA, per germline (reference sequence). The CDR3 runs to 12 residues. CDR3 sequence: CSAERGAYEQYF. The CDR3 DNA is TGCAGTGCTGAACGGGGTGCCTACGAGCAGTACTTC.

The CDR3 loop reads CASSQSGTSTDTQYF. In nucleotides, the CDR3 is TGCGCCAGCAGCCAGTCGGGGACTAGCACAGATACGCAGTATTTT. The chain uses TRBV4-3 and TRBJ2-3, with D possibly being TRBD2 (6 bases). CDR3 size: 15 residues. The germline V and J ends were trimmed by 3 bases and 0 bases, with 10 bases remaining between them. In germline, CDR1 is LGHNA, CDR2 YSLEER.

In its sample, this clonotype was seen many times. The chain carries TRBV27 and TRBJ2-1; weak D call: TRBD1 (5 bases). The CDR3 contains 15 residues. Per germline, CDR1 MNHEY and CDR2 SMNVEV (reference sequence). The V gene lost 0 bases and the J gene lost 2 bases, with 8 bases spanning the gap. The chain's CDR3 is CASSLSGEPYNEQFF. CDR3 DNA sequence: TGTGCCAGCAGTTTATCAGGGGAACCCTACAATGAGCAGTTCTTC.

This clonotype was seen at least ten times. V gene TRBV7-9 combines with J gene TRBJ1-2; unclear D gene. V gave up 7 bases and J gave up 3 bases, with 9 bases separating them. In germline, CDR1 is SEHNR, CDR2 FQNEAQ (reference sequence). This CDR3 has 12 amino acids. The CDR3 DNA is TGTGCCAGCAACTTCTTAGACTATGGCTACACCTTC. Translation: CASNFLDYGYTF.

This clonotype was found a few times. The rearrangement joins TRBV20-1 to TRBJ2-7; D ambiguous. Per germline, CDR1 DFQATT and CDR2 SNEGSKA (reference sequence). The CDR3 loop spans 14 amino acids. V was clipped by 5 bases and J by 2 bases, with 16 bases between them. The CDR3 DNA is TGCAGTGCTGCCGTTTATGGAAAGACCTACGAGCAGTACTTC. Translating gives CSAAVYGKTYEQYF.

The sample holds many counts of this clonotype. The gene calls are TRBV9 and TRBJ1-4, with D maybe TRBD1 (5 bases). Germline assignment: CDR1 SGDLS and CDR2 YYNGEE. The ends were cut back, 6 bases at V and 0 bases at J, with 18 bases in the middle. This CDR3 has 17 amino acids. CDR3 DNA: TGTGCCAGCACCGACGGGACGGCCGGAACAACTAATGAAAAACTGTTTTTT. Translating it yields CASTDGTAGTTNEKLFF.

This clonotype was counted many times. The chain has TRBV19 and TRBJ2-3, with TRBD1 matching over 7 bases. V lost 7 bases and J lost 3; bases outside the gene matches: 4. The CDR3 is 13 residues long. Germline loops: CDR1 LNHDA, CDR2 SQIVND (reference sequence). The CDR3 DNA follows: TGTGCCAGTAAGGGCAGGGGGACAGATACGCAGTATTTT. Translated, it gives CASKGRGTDTQYF.

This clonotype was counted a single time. CDR3 in amino acids: CASSLSPGGAGTEAFF. CDR3 DNA sequence: TGCGCCAGCAGCCTTAGCCCAGGGGGCGCTGGCACTGAAGCTTTCTTT. The V and J genes are TRBV4-1 and TRBJ1-1; TRBD1 matches 8 bases. This CDR3 contains 16 residues. Trimming removed 4 bases from V and 4 bases from J; junction bases left unmatched: 11. Germline CDR1 and CDR2: MGHRA and YSYEKL.

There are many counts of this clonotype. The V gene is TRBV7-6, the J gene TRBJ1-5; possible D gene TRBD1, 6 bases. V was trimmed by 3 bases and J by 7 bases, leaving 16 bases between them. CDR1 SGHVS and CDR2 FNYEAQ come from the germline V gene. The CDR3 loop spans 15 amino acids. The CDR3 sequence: CASSFPQGRAQPQHF. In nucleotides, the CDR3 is TGTGCCAGCAGCTTCCCCCAGGGGAGGGCACAGCCCCAGCATTTT.

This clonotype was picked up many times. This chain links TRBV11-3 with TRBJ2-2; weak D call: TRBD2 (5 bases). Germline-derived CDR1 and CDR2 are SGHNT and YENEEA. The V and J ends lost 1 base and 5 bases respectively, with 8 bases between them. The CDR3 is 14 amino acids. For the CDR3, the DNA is TGTGCCAGCAGCTTAGTGGGAGTTACCGGGGAGCTGTTTTTT. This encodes CASSLVGVTGELFF.

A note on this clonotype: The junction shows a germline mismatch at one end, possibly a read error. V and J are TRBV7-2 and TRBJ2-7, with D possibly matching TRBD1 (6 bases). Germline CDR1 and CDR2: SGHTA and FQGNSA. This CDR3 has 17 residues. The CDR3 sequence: CASGLPSADRSSYEQYF. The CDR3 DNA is TGTGCCAGCGGCTTACCCTCGGCCGACAGGAGCTCCTACGAGCAGTACTTC.

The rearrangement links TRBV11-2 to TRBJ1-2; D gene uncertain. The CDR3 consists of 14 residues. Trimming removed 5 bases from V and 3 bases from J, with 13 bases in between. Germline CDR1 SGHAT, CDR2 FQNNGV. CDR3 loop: CASSLLLNYYGYTF. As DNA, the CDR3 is TGTGCCAGCAGCCTACTTTTGAACTACTATGGCTACACCTTC. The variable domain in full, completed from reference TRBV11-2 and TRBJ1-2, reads EAGVAQSPRYKIIEKRQSVAFWCNPISGHATLYWYQQILGQGPKLLIQFQNNGVVDDSQLPKDRFSAERLKGVDSTLKIQPAKLEDSAVYLCASSLLLNYYGYTFGSGTRLTVV.

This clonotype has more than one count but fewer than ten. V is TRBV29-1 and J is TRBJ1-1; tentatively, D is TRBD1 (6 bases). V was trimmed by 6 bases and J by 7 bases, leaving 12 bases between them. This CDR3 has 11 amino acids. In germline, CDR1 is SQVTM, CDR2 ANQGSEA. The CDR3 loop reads CSVRGLNEAFF. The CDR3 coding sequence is TGCAGCGTACGGGGGCTGAATGAAGCTTTCTTT.

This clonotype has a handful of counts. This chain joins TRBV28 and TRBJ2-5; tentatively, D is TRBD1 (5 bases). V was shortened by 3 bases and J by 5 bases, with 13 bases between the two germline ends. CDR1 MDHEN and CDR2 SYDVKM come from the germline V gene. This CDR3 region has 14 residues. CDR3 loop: CASSFVGAGETQYF. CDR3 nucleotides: TGTGCCAGCAGTTTTGTAGGGGCCGGCGAGACCCAGTACTTC.

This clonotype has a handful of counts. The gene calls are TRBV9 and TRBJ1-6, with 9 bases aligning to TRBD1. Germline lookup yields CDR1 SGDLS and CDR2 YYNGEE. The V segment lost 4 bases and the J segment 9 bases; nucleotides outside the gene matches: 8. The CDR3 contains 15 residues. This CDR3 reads CASSKGQGNGSPLHF. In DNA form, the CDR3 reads TGTGCCAGCAGCAAGGGACAGGGAAACGGTTCACCCCTCCACTTT.

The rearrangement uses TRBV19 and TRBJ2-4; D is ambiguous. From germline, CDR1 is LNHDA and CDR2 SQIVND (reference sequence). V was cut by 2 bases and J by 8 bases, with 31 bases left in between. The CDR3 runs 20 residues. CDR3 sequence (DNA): TGTGCCAGTAGTATAATTTGGCCAATCCGGGCCCCTCTTGGGGAACACATTCAGTACTTC. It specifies CASSIIWPIRAPLGEHIQYF.

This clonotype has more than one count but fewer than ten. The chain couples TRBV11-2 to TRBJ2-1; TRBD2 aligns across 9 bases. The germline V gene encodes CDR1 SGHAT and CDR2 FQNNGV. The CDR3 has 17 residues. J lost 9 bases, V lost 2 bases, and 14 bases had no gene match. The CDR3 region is CASSLNWAGGRAGEQFF. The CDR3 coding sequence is TGTGCCAGCAGCTTAAATTGGGCCGGCGGGAGGGCGGGTGAGCAGTTCTTC.

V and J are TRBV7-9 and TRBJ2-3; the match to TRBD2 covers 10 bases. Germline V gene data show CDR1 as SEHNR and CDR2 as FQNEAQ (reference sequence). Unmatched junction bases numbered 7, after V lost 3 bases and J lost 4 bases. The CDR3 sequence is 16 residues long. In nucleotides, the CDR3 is TGTGCCAGCAGCTTGTTTCTAGCGGGAGTCTCAGATACGCAGTATTTT. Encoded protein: CASSLFLAGVSDTQYF. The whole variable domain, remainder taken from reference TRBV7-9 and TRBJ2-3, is DTGVSQNPRHKITKRGQNVTFRCDPISEHNRLYWYRQTLGQGPEFLTYFQNEAQLEKSRLLSDRFSAERPKGSFSTLEIQRTEQGDSAMYLCASSLFLAGVSDTQYFGPGTRLTVL.

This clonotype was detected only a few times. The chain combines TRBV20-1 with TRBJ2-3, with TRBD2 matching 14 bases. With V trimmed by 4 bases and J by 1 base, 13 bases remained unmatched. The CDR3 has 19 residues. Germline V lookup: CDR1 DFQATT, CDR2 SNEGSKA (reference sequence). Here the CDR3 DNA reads TGCAGTGCTATAGGGGCCGGGACTAGCGGGAGCGTGGGCACAGATACGCAGTATTTT. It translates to CSAIGAGTSGSVGTDTQYF.

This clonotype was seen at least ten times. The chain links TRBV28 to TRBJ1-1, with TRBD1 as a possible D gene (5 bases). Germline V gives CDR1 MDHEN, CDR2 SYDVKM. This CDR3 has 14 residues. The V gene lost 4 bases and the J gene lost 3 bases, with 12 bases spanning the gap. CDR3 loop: CASSSSRQYTEAFF. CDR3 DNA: TGTGCCAGCAGTTCGTCGCGACAGTACACTGAAGCTTTCTTT.

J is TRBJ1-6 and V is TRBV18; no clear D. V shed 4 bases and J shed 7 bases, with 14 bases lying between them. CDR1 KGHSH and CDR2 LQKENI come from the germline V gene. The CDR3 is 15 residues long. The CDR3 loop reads CASSLGQVPNSPLHF. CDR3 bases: TGTGCCAGCTCACTTGGCCAGGTGCCCAATTCACCCCTCCACTTT.

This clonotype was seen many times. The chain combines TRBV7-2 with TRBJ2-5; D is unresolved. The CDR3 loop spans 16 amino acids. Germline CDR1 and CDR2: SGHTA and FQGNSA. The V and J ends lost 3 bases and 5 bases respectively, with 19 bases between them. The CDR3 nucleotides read TGTGCCAGCAGCTTCCGTCGGGCAGCCCTCGGTGAGACCCAGTACTTC. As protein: CASSFRRAALGETQYF.

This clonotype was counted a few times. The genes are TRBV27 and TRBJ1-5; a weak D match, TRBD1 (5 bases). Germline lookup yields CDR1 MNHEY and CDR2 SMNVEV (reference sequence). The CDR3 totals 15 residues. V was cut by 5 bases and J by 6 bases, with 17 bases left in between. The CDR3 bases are TGTGCCAGCAGTCCCACAAGAGGGGCGGGTCAGCCCCAGCATTTT. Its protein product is CASSPTRGAGQPQHF.

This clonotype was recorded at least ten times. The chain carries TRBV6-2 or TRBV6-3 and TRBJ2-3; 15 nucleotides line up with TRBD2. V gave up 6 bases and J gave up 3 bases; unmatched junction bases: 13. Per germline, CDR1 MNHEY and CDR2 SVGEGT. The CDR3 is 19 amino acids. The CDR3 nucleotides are TGTGCCAGCAGCCAAGGACTAGCGGGAGGGCCGTCCAGGACAGATACGCAGTATTTT. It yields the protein CASSQGLAGGPSRTDTQYF.

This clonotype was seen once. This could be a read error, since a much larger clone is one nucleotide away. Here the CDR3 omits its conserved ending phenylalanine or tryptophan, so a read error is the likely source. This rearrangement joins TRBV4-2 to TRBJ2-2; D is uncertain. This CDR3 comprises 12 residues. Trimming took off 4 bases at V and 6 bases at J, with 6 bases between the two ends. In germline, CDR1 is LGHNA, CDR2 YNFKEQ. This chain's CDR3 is CASSPRPGELFL. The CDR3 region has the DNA TGTGCCAGCAGCCCCCGTCCCGGGGAGCTGTTTCTT.

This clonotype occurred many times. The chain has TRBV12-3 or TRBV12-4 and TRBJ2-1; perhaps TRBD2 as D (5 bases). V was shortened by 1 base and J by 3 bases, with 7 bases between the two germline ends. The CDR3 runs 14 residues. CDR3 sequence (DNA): TGTGCCAGCAGTTTAGGGACTTACTACAATGAGCAGTTCTTC. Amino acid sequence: CASSLGTYYNEQFF.